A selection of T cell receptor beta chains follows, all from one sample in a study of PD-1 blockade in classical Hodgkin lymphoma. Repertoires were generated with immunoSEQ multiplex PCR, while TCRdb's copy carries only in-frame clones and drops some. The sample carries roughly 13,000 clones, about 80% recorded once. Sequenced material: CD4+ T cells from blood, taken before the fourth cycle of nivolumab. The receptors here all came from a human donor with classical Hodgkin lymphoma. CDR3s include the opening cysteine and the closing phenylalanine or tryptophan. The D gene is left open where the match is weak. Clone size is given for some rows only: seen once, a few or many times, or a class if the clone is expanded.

CDR3 protein: CSVDKLSSPDTQYF; CDR3 DNA: TGCAGCGTTGATAAACTCAGCAGCCCAGATACGCAGTATTTT; clone size: few; D gene: .; J gene: TRBJ2-3; V gene: TRBV29-1
CDR3 protein: CASSGQGSTFRGYQPQHF; CDR3 DNA: TGTGCCAGCAGTGGTCAGGGTTCCACCTTTCGAGGATATCAGCCCCAGCATTTT; clone size: .; D gene: .; J gene: TRBJ1-5; V gene: TRBV2
CDR3 protein: CASSAGDSNSPLHF; CDR3 DNA: TGTGCCAGCTCTGCGGGGGACAGTAATTCACCCCTCCACTTT; clone size: .; D gene: TRBD1; J gene: TRBJ1-6; V gene: TRBV18
CDR3 protein: CASSVGLRDYSYEQYF; CDR3 DNA: TGCGCCAGCAGTGTGGGCCTCCGGGACTACTCCTACGAGCAGTACTTC; clone size: .; D gene: TRBD2; J gene: TRBJ2-7; V gene: TRBV5-1
CDR3 protein: CASSRGMNTQYF; CDR3 DNA: TGTGCCAGCAGTCGGGGAATGAATACGCAGTATTTT; clone size: .; D gene: .; J gene: TRBJ2-3; V gene: TRBV28
CDR3 protein: CAWSLDSYTEAFF; CDR3 DNA: TGTGCCTGGAGTCTAGACAGTTACACTGAAGCTTTCTTT; clone size: few; D gene: .; J gene: TRBJ1-1; V gene: TRBV30
CDR3 protein: CASRPNRGIETQYF; CDR3 DNA: TGTGCCAGCAGGCCCAACAGGGGAATCGAGACCCAGTACTTC; clone size: .; D gene: TRBD1; J gene: TRBJ2-5; V gene: TRBV7-2
CDR3 protein: CASSLKRGLLDTQYF; CDR3 DNA: TGTGCCAGCAGCCTAAAACGGGGCTTACTAGATACGCAGTATTTT; clone size: .; D gene: .; J gene: TRBJ2-3; V gene: TRBV7-9
CDR3 protein: CASSLLHTYERYF; CDR3 DNA: TGTGCCAGCAGCTTACTCCATACCTACGAGCGGTACTTC; clone size: .; D gene: .; J gene: TRBJ2-7; V gene: TRBV11-2
CDR3 protein: CASSPTLGGYEQYF; CDR3 DNA: TGCGCCAGCAGCCCAACCCTTGGAGGGTACGAGCAGTACTTC; clone size: .; D gene: .; J gene: TRBJ2-7; V gene: TRBV5-1
CDR3 protein: CASRVWGANTEAFF; CDR3 DNA: TGTGCCAGTAGGGTGTGGGGGGCGAACACTGAAGCTTTCTTT; clone size: .; D gene: .; J gene: TRBJ1-1; V gene: TRBV19
CDR3 protein: CASSQVYNEQFF; CDR3 DNA: TGCGCCAGCAGCCAGGTGTACAATGAGCAGTTCTTC; clone size: once; D gene: .; J gene: TRBJ2-1; V gene: TRBV4-3